The entry that follows covers one T cell receptor (beta chain) sequence. Between the trimmed V and J ends, which lost 7 bases and 0 bases, there was a span of 15 bases. In germline, CDR1 is SNHLY, CDR2 FYNNEI. The CDR3 runs 16 residues. The record originates from a study of blood T cell repertoires in COVID-19. As for the study in general: COVID-19 samples, acute and convalescent, were from the United States, Italy and Spain. PBMCs, B-cell-depleted T cells, or T cells provided the cDNA or gDNA that made up the material.

In the study's own analysis: The authors estimated nucleated cell counts from reference gene primer amplification. Profiled with immunoSEQ multiplex PCR; TCRdb holds only in-frame clones, not every one. V and J calls plus clone size are reproduced from that table; the DNA served to infer D and trimming. This sample has about 180,000 clones, with approximately 85% found just once. This clonotype was obtained from a human donor with active or convalescent COVID-19. The donor label of this sample is uncertain. Specimen: peripheral blood. The V gene is TRBV2, the J gene TRBJ2-2; D might be TRBD2 (6 bases). The CDR3 nucleotides are TGTGCCAGCATGGCCGGGACTCGATCGAACACCGGGGAGCTGTTTTTT. This sequence encodes CASMAGTRSNTGELFF.